The sequence of this T cell receptor (beta chain) was determined in a study of beta chain features in type 1 diabetes. What was sequenced were expressed TCRB transcripts, since all of the isolated RNA had been reverse transcribed. TCRdb's table, derived via immunoSEQ multiplex PCR, lists solely in-frame clones and lacks some. The table has about 650,000 clones, around an eighth seen once. One heparinised blood draw, averaging roughly 120 mL, came from each donor. Isolation of CD4+ naive, central memory, regulatory and stem cell-like memory cells was achieved by sorting via CD45RO/CCR7/CD25/CD127/CD95/CD27. Details on this clone: Its matching antigen is unknown.

The length of the CDR3 is 15 residues. The germline CDR1 and CDR2 sequences are ENHRY and SYGVKD. V was clipped by 4 bases and J by 2 bases; unmatched bases: 6. General study points: PCR might pick shorter templates more often, in the same way for patients and controls. Type 1 diabetes patients had moderately but significantly shorter TCRB CDR3s in all four CD4+ subsets. Still unanswered here is whether HLA type influences TCRB rearrangement.

The chain is built from TRBV10-3 and TRBJ1-2, with 8 bases fitting TRBD1. Sequenced sample: naive CD4+ T cells from blood. The TCR comes from a man between 25 and 39 years old with type 1 diabetes. CDR3 protein: CAISASTGENYGYTF. DNA for the CDR3: TGTGCCATCAGTGCGTCGACAGGGGAGAACTATGGCTACACCTTC.